This T cell receptor (beta chain) emerged from a study of Ad26.COV2.S vaccination and SARS-CoV-2 variants. Study as a whole: Participant was drawn from the COV1001 Ad26.COV2.S trial arm. Study-wide points: Non-spike TCR breadth was similar in vaccine and placebo recipients.

Repertoires were generated with immunoSEQ multiplex PCR, while TCRdb's copy carries only in-frame clones and drops some. Of over 400,000 clones in the sample, around 93% were seen once. Trimming removed 0 bases at V and 6 bases at J, with 11 bases between. In germline, CDR1 is LGHNA, CDR2 YSLEER. The CDR3 runs 15 residues. Details on this clone: No antigen is known for it.

This sample's treatment: about 20 received Ad26.COV2.S at low or high dose, single or two shots; 5 received placebo; per-sample allocation not given. Sample collection was performed on day 63 after the first vaccine or placebo injection. V is TRBV4-3 and J is TRBJ2-2; D is possibly TRBD1 (6 bases). The clonotype comes from a person between 18 and 59 years old who received the Ad26.COV2.S COVID-19 vaccine or a placebo. The input for sequencing was peripheral blood, taken in a trial of Ad26.COV2.S vaccine versus placebo. The CDR3: CASSQDGGAAGELFF. The CDR3, as DNA: TGCGCCAGCAGCCAAGATGGGGGCGCGGCCGGGGAGCTGTTTTTT.